This record covers a single T cell receptor beta chain. The data belong to a study of blood T cell repertoires in COVID-19. Study information: Acute-phase and convalescent COVID-19 samples originated in the United States, Italy and Spain.

The CDR3 covers 16 residues. V lost 6 bases and J 0 bases, leaving 12 bases between the germline ends. From germline, CDR1 is SNHLY and CDR2 FYNNEI. Authors' analysis steps: Counts of nucleated cells, estimated from reference gene primer amplification, were obtained. Generated by immunoSEQ multiplex PCR, the TCRdb table keeps only in-frame clones and is missing some. V and J calls and clone size are copied from that table; D and trimming were computed from the DNA. The sample has approximately 270,000 clones, around 90% seen once. The rearrangement uses TRBV2 and TRBJ1-6, with D possibly being TRBD1 (6 bases). Input material: PBMCs or T cells enriched from blood (not recorded which). The TCR originated in a human donor in a cohort exposed to, infected with or recovered from COVID-19 (not recorded which). The donor label of this sample is uncertain. The CDR3: CASSATGSSYNSPLHF. CDR3 coding DNA: TGTGCCAGCAGCGCAACAGGGAGCTCCTATAATTCACCCCTCCACTTT.